The sequence of this TCR beta chain was determined in a study of cytomegalovirus exposure and HLA in healthy donors. PCR used 60 Vbeta primers and 13 Jbeta primers. Repertoires were generated with immunoSEQ multiplex PCR, while TCRdb's copy carries only in-frame clones and drops some. The sample comprises more than 80,000 clones, just under 80% of which are singletons, and about 4% rests with the top ten. The V gene end was trimmed by 2 bases and the J gene end by 0 bases; junction bases not matched to a gene: 3. The germline gives CDR1 SGDLS, CDR2 YYNGEE. The CDR3 length is 16 residues. This sequence was found in a woman between 40 and 55 years old in good health and CMV-seropositive. V usage is TRBV9 and J usage is TRBJ2-1; 9 nucleotides line up with TRBD2. Sequencing was done on a sample of PBMCs. This chain's CDR3 is CASSVNSGSSYNEQFF. In DNA, the CDR3 is TGTGCCAGCAGCGTCAATAGCGGGAGCTCCTACAATGAGCAGTTCTTC. Using reference TRBV9 and TRBJ2-1 for the parts outside the CDR3, the full variable domain is DSGVTQTPKHLITATGQRVTLRCSPRSGDLSVYWYQQSLDQGLQFLIQYYNGEERAKGNILERFSAQQFPDLHSELNLSSLELGDSALYFCASSVNSGSSYNEQFFGPGTRLTVL.